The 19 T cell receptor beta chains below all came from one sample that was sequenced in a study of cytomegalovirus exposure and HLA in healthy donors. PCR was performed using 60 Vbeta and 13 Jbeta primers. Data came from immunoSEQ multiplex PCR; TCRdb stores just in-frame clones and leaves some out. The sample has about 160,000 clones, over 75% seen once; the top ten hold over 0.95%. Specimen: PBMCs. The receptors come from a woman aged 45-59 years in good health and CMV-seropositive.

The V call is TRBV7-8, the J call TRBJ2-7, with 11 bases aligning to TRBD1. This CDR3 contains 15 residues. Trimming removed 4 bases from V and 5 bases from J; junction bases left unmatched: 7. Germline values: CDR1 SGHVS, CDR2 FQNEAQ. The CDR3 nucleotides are TGTGCCAGCAGCTATAGGACAGGGGGCCTTGACGAGCAGTACTTC. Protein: CASSYRTGGLDEQYF.

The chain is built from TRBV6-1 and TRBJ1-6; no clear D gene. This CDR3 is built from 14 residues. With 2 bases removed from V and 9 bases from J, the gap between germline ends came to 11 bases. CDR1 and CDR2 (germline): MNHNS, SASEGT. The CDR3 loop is CASSELQFSSPLHF. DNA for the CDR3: TGTGCCAGCAGTGAATTACAATTCAGTTCACCCCTCCACTTT.

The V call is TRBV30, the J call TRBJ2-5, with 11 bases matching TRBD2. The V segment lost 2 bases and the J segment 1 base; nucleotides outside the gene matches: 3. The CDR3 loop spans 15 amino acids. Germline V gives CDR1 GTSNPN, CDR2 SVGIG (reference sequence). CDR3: CAWSLAGGFQETQYF. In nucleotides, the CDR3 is TGTGCCTGGAGTTTAGCGGGGGGGTTCCAAGAGACCCAGTACTTC.

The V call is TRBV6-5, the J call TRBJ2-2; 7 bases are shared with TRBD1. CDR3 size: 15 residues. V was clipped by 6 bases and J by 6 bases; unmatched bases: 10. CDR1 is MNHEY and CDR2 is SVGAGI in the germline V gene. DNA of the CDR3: TGTGCCAGCAGGGAAACAGGGGTTTATGCCGGGGAGCTGTTTTTT. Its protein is CASRETGVYAGELFF.

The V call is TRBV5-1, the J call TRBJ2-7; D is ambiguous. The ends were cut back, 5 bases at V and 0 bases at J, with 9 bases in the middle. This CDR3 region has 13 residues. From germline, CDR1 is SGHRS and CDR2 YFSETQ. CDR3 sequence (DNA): TGCGCCAGCAGTCCGAGTAGCTCCTACGAGCAGTACTTC. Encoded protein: CASSPSSSYEQYF.

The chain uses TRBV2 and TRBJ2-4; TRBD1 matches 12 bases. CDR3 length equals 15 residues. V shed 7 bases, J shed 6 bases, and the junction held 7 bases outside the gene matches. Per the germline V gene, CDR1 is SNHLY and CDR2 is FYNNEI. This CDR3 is CASKPGQGAGNIQYF. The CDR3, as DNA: TGTGCCAGCAAGCCGGGACAGGGGGCGGGAAACATTCAGTACTTC.

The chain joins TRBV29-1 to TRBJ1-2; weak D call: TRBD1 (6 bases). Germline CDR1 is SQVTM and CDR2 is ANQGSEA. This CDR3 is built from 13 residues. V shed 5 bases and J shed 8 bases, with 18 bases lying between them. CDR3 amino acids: CSVNREQSRGYTF. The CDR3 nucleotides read TGCAGCGTTAACAGGGAGCAATCAAGGGGCTACACCTTC. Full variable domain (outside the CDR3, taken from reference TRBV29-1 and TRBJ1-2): SAVISQKPSRDICQRGTSLTIQCQVDSQVTMMFWYRQQPGQSLTLIATANQGSEATYESGFVIDKFPISRPNLTFSTLTVSNMSPEDSSIYLCSVNREQSRGYTFGSGTRLTVV.

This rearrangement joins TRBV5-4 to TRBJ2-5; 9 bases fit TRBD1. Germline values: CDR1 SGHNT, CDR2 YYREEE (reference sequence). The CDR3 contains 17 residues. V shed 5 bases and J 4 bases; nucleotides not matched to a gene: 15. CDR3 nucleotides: TGTGCCAGCAGTTTTATTACAACAGGGGGCCTGGGAGAGACCCAGTACTTC. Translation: CASSFITTGGLGETQYF.

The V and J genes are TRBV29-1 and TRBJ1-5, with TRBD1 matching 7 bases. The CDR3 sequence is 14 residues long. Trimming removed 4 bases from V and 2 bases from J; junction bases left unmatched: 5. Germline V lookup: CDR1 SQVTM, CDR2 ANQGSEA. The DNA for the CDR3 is TGCAGCGTTGCCTTTGACAGGGGCAATCAGCCCCAGCATTTT. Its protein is CSVAFDRGNQPQHF.

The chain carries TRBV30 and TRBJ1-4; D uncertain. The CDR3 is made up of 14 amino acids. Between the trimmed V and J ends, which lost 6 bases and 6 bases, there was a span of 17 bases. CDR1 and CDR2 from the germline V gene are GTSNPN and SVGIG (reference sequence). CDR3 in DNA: TGTGCCTGTTCCAAGGAGGGTCTAGATGAAAAACTGTTTTTT. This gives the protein CACSKEGLDEKLFF.

CDR3 protein: CASSPGTSGSTDTQYF. The CDR3 DNA sequence: TGTGCCAGCAGCCCCGGGACTAGCGGGAGCACAGATACGCAGTATTTT. The gene calls are TRBV5-6 and TRBJ2-3, with 12 bases identical to TRBD2. With V trimmed by 4 bases and J by 0 bases, 3 bases remained unmatched. From germline, CDR1 is SGHDT and CDR2 YYEEEE. CDR3 length: 16 residues.

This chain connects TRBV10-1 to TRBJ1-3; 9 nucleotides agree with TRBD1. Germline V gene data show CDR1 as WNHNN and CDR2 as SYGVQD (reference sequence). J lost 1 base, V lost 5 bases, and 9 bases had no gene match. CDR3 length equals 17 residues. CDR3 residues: CASSPGTGKPSGNTIYF. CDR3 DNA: TGCGCCAGCAGTCCCGGGACAGGGAAACCATCTGGAAACACCATATATTTT.

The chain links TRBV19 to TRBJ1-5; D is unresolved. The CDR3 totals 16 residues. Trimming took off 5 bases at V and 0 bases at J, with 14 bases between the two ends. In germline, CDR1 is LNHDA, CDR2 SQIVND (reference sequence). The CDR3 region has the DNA TGTGCCAGTAGTCCCACTCGCCTTTTTAGCAATCAGCCCCAGCATTTT. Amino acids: CASSPTRLFSNQPQHF.

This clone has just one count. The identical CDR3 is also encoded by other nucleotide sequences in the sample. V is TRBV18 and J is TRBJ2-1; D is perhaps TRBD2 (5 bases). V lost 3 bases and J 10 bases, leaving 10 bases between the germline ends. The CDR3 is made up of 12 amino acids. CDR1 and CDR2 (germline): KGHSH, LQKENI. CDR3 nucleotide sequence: TGTGCCAGCTCACCTCCCGGAGGAGAGCAGTTCTTC. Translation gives CASSPPGGEQFF.

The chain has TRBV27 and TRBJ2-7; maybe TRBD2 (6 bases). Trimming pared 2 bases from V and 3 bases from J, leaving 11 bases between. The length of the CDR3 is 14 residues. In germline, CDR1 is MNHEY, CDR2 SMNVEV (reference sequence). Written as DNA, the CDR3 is TGTGCCAGCAGTTTAGCGGGGTCGCTCTACGAGCAGTACTTC. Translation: CASSLAGSLYEQYF.

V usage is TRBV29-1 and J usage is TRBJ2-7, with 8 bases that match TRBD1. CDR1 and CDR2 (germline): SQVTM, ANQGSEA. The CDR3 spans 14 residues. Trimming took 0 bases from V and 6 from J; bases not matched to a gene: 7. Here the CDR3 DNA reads TGCAGCGTTGAAGAATTTGGACAGGGTGGCGAGCAGTACTTC. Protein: CSVEEFGQGGEQYF.

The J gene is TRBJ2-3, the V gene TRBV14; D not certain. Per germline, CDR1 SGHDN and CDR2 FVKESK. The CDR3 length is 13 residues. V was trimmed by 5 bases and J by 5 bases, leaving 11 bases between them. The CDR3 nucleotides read TGTGCCAGCAGCGCCCGAGTGCGAGATACGCAGTATTTT. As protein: CASSARVRDTQYF.

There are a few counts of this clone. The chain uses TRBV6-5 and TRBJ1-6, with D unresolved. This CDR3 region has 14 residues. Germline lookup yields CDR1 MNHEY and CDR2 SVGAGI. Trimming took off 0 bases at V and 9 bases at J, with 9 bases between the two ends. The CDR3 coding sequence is TGTGCCAGCAGTTACTCCGAAACCAGTTCACCCCTCCACTTT. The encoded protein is CASSYSETSSPLHF.

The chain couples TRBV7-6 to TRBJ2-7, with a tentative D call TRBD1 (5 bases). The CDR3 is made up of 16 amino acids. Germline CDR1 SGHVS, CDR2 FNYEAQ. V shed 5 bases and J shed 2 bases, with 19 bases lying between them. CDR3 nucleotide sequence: TGTGCCAGCAGCCCGAAAACCGACAGTTGGGCCTACGAGCAGTACTTC. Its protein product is CASSPKTDSWAYEQYF.